The 15 T cell receptor beta chains below all came from one sample that was sequenced in a study of cytomegalovirus exposure and HLA in healthy donors. PCR amplification relied on 60 Vbeta primers (plus 13 Jbeta primers). Profiling relied on immunoSEQ multiplex PCR, and the TCRdb table lists in-frame clones only, not all of them. Of some 120,000 clones in the sample, around four fifths were seen once. Sequencing was done on a sample of PBMCs. These receptors all come from a human donor in good health.

This clone was seen once. The V and J genes are TRBV11-2 and TRBJ1-5; possibly TRBD1 for D (6 bases). CDR1 is SGHAT and CDR2 is FQNNGV in the germline V gene. The ends were cut back, 6 bases at V and 1 base at J, with 13 bases in the middle. The CDR3 runs 15 residues. This chain's CDR3 is CASRETDSSNQPQHF. The CDR3 DNA follows: TGTGCCAGCAGGGAAACGGACAGCAGCAATCAGCCCCAGCATTTT.

The chain carries TRBV2 and TRBJ2-7; 11 bases map to TRBD2. The J segment lost 7 bases and the V segment lost 4 bases, leaving 12 bases of the junction unmatched. This CDR3 comprises 16 residues. Per germline, CDR1 SNHLY and CDR2 FYNNEI. CDR3 residues: CASSVGTSGLRVEQYF. The CDR3 bases are TGTGCCAGCAGTGTAGGGACTAGCGGCCTCCGGGTGGAGCAGTACTTC. Together with reference TRBV2 and TRBJ2-7, the CDR3 gives the full variable domain: EPEVTQTPSHQVTQMGQEVILRCVPISNHLYFYWYRQILGQKVEFLVSFYNNEISEKSEIFDDQFSVERPDGSNFTLKIRSTKLEDSAMYFCASSVGTSGLRVEQYFGPGTRLTVT.

The gene calls are TRBV7-4 and TRBJ2-5; 10 nucleotides align to TRBD2. After removal of 1 base from V and 4 bases from J, the junction contained 6 bases not matched to a gene. Germline CDR1 is SGHVT and CDR2 is SQSDAQ. The CDR3 sequence is 16 residues long. CDR3 DNA sequence: TGTGCCAGCAGCTTAGAGGCTAGCGGGGGAACAGAGACCCAGTACTTC. It is translated as CASSLEASGGTETQYF.

This clone occurred once. J is TRBJ1-3 and V is TRBV27; a weak D match, TRBD1 (5 bases). Germline V gene data show CDR1 as MNHEY and CDR2 as SMNVEV (reference sequence). The V end was cut by 5 bases, the J end by 5 bases, with 10 bases between. The CDR3 is 13 amino acids. CDR3 coding DNA: TGTGCCAGCAGTCAGGGCTCACGAAACACCATATATTTT. The encoded protein is CASSQGSRNTIYF.

V is TRBV7-9 and J is TRBJ2-3; 7 bases line up with TRBD2. Germline V lookup: CDR1 SEHNR, CDR2 FQNEAQ (reference sequence). This CDR3 has 14 residues. V dropped 3 bases and J dropped 0; count of bases not matched to a gene: 0. CDR3 sequence (DNA): TGTGCCAGCAGCTTGCGGGGGAGCACAGATACGCAGTATTTT. Its protein is CASSLRGSTDTQYF.

This sequence joins TRBV6-5 and TRBJ1-1; D remains ambiguous. The CDR3 is 15 residues long. Trimming left V 0 bases short and J 0 bases short, with 8 bases between. Per the germline V gene, CDR1 is MNHEY and CDR2 is SVGAGI. The CDR3 region has the DNA TGTGCCAGCAGTTACTCGGGCCAGATGAACACTGAAGCTTTCTTT. The encoded protein is CASSYSGQMNTEAFF.

This rearrangement joins TRBV5-1 to TRBJ2-1, with 7 bases fitting TRBD1. The germline V gene encodes CDR1 SGHRS and CDR2 YFSETQ. V dropped 1 base and J dropped 5; count of bases not matched to a gene: 6. The CDR3 is made up of 15 amino acids. The CDR3: CASSLMGTANNEQFF. The CDR3 DNA sequence: TGCGCCAGCAGCTTGATGGGGACAGCTAACAATGAGCAGTTCTTC.

The chain couples TRBV19 to TRBJ1-1; no clear D gene. Germline V gives CDR1 LNHDA, CDR2 SQIVND (reference sequence). This CDR3 has 14 residues. V lost 8 bases, J lost 3 bases, and 16 bases lay in between. In DNA, the CDR3 is TGTGCCAGTTCCAGCCTTGACACCCACACTGAAGCTTTCTTT. It is translated as CASSSLDTHTEAFF.

The table lists this clone with a few counts. The chain employs TRBV6-5 and TRBJ1-1, with no clear D. Germline V gene lookup returns CDR1 MNHEY and CDR2 SVGAGI. This CDR3 contains 13 residues. V dropped 6 bases and J dropped 1 base, with 9 bases sitting between them. CDR3 protein: CASRPGGNTEAFF. CDR3 coding DNA: TGTGCCAGCAGACCCGGTGGGAACACTGAAGCTTTCTTT.

J is TRBJ2-6 and V is TRBV7-9, with 7 bases aligning to TRBD2. Germline V gives CDR1 SEHNR, CDR2 FQNEAQ (reference sequence). The CDR3 runs 13 residues. Unmatched junction bases numbered 2, after V lost 8 bases and J lost 4 bases. The CDR3 region is CASGGVGANVLTF. The CDR3 DNA reads TGTGCCAGCGGGGGGGTCGGGGCCAACGTCCTGACTTTC. Full variable domain (rest looked up from reference TRBV7-9 and TRBJ2-6): DTGVSQNPRHKITKRGQNVTFRCDPISEHNRLYWYRQTLGQGPEFLTYFQNEAQLEKSRLLSDRFSAERPKGSFSTLEIQRTEQGDSAMYLCASGGVGANVLTFGAGSRLTVL.

This sequence joins TRBV2 and TRBJ2-3; perhaps TRBD2 as D (7 bases). Trimming removed 5 bases from V and 4 bases from J, with 28 bases in between. The germline gives CDR1 SNHLY, CDR2 FYNNEI. The CDR3 has 19 amino acids. The CDR3 spells CASSPTWGAGATFSDTQYF. CDR3 nucleotide sequence: TGTGCCAGCAGTCCCACCTGGGGGGCGGGGGCGACCTTCTCAGATACGCAGTATTTT.

The chain uses TRBV7-3 and TRBJ2-3; 12 nucleotides match TRBD2. CDR1 is SGHTA, CDR2 FQGTGA, per germline. V shed 5 bases and J 5 bases; nucleotides not matched to a gene: 5. CDR3 size: 15 residues. CDR3 residues: CASSHLAGGEDTQYF. As DNA, the CDR3 is TGTGCCAGCAGCCACCTAGCGGGGGGGGAAGATACGCAGTATTTT.

The chain combines TRBV4-1 with TRBJ2-1, with 9 bases identical to TRBD1. V shed 8 bases and J 8 bases; nucleotides not matched to a gene: 13. The CDR3 is 15 amino acids. Germline assignment: CDR1 MGHRA and CDR2 YSYEKL. The CDR3 DNA sequence: TGCGCCAGCGGCCGGACCGGGACAGGGTACGATGAGCAGTTCTTC. Encoded protein: CASGRTGTGYDEQFF.

The chain recombines TRBV2 with TRBJ1-6; D is ambiguous. V lost 7 bases to trimming and J lost 7 bases, with 11 bases between them. The germline gives CDR1 SNHLY, CDR2 FYNNEI. CDR3 size: 13 residues. CDR3 sequence: CASTTRENSPLHF. The CDR3, as DNA: TGTGCCAGCACTACTAGGGAAAATTCACCCCTCCACTTT. Full variable domain (rest looked up from reference TRBV2 and TRBJ1-6): EPEVTQTPSHQVTQMGQEVILRCVPISNHLYFYWYRQILGQKVEFLVSFYNNEISEKSEIFDDQFSVERPDGSNFTLKIRSTKLEDSAMYFCASTTRENSPLHFGNGTRLTVT.

The rearrangement joins TRBV2 to TRBJ1-2; a weak D match, TRBD1 (6 bases). The germline gives CDR1 SNHLY, CDR2 FYNNEI. Between the trimmed V and J ends, which lost 4 bases and 7 bases, there was a span of 10 bases. The CDR3 runs 12 residues. This CDR3 reads CASSGQVRGYTF. CDR3 in DNA: TGTGCCAGCAGTGGACAGGTCCGTGGCTACACCTTC. The variable domain in full, completed from reference TRBV2 and TRBJ1-2, reads EPEVTQTPSHQVTQMGQEVILRCVPISNHLYFYWYRQILGQKVEFLVSFYNNEISEKSEIFDDQFSVERPDGSNFTLKIRSTKLEDSAMYFCASSGQVRGYTFGSGTRLTVV.